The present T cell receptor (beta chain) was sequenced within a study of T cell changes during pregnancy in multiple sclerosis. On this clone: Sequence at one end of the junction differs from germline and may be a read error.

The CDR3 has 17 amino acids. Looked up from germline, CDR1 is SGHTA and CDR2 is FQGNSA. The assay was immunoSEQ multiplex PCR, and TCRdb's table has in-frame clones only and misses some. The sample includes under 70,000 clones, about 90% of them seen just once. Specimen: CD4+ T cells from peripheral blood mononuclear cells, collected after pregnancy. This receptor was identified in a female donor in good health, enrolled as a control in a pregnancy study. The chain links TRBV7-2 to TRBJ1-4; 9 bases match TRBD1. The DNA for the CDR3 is TGTGCCAGCAGCCTAGCATCCACAGGGGGCGGATTAGAAAAACTGTTTTTT. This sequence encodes CASSLASTGGGLEKLFF.